Listed below are T cell receptor beta chains from one sample, sequenced in a study of coeliac disease. Clones were read by immunoSEQ multiplex PCR, and TCRdb kept only the in-frame ones, dropping some. The repertoire includes roughly 3,700 clones, 64% of them detected once, and around 25% sits in the top ten. The sequencing sample was made of lymphocytes from the gut lamina propria. The source of these receptors is a woman in her twenties or thirties without celiac disease. Each CDR3 is given with its conserved first and last residue. D genes are given only for firm matches. Clone size is stated in some rows and not others, as once, few, many or a class when expanded.

V	size	J	D	CDR3	DNA
TRBV29-1	.	TRBJ2-3	TRBD2	CSEVGLAGDTQYF	TGCAGCGAGGTGGGACTAGCGGGGGATACGCAGTATTTT
TRBV28	.	TRBJ2-3	TRBD2	CASSSNSGGATDTQYF	TGTGCCAGCAGTTCTAATAGCGGGGGGGCCACAGATACGCAGTATTTT
TRBV7-3	.	TRBJ2-7	TRBD1	CASSLAPGQGVFGIYEQYF	TGTGCCAGCAGCTTAGCACCGGGACAGGGGGTATTTGGAATCTACGAGCAGTACTTC
TRBV6-5	.	TRBJ1-4	.	CASSYQGLKVEKLFF	TGTGCCAGCAGTTACCAGGGGCTGAAGGTTGAAAAACTGTTTTTT
TRBV10-3	.	TRBJ1-6	.	CAISESWPVGGSPLHF	TGTGCCATCAGTGAGTCGTGGCCAGTCGGGGGTTCACCCCTCCACTTT
TRBV6-1	.	TRBJ2-3	.	CASMIRGTTLDTQYF	TGTGCCAGCATGATAAGGGGGACTACGTTAGATACGCAGTATTTT
TRBV4-1	.	TRBJ2-2	TRBD1	CASSQGQGMWTGELFF	TGCGCCAGCAGCCAGGGACAGGGAATGTGGACCGGGGAGCTGTTTTTT
TRBV30	few	TRBJ1-2	.	CAWSPGDYGYTF	TGTGCCTGGAGTCCCGGGGACTATGGCTACACCTTC
TRBV4-2	.	TRBJ2-7	.	CASSQDRASNFEQYF	TGTGCCAGCAGCCAAGATCGGGCTAGCAATTTCGAGCAGTACTTC
TRBV5-1	.	TRBJ1-3	.	CASSLDVNSGNTIYF	TGCGCCAGCAGCCTAGACGTTAACTCTGGAAACACCATATATTTT
TRBV5-4	.	TRBJ2-1	TRBD2	CASSLGGLANEQFF	TGTGCCAGCAGCTTGGGTGGACTAGCAAATGAGCAGTTCTTC
TRBV5-1	.	TRBJ2-2	.	CASSPAQGSTGELFF	TGCGCCAGCAGCCCCGCACAGGGTAGTACCGGGGAGCTGTTTTTT
TRBV5-4	.	TRBJ2-2	.	CASVAAGNTGELFF	TGTGCCAGCGTCGCGGCGGGTAACACCGGGGAGCTGTTTTTT
TRBV18	.	TRBJ2-7	.	CASSPTGPLWIREQYF	TGTGCCAGCTCACCTACAGGGCCTTTATGGATTCGCGAGCAGTACTTC
TRBV27	.	TRBJ2-7	TRBD1	CASSLDRNSYEQYF	TGTGCCAGCAGTTTGGACAGGAACTCCTACGAGCAGTACTTC
TRBV5-1	.	TRBJ1-1	.	CASSLRGGVGGASTEAFF	TGCGCCAGCAGCTTGCGAGGAGGGGTCGGGGGGGCAAGCACTGAAGCTTTCTTT
TRBV7-2	few	TRBJ2-7	TRBD2	CASSLDSGVSSYEQYF	TGTGCCAGCAGCTTAGATAGCGGGGTAAGTTCCTACGAGCAGTACTTC
TRBV19	.	TRBJ1-6	.	CASTLSSYNSPLHF	TGTGCCAGTACGCTTAGCTCCTATAATTCACCCCTCCACTTT
TRBV6-1	.	TRBJ1-2	TRBD1	CASSEASRRNRGLGYGYTF	TGTGCCAGCAGTGAAGCGTCCCGAAGAAACAGGGGGCTGGGCTATGGCTACACCTTC
TRBV7-8	.	TRBJ1-4	TRBD1	CASSLEGRGPTNEKLFF	TGTGCCAGCAGCTTAGAGGGCAGGGGGCCAACTAATGAAAAACTGTTTTTT
TRBV5-6	.	TRBJ2-3	TRBD2	CASSLGTSGGTDTQYF	TGTGCCAGCAGCTTGGGGACTAGCGGGGGAACAGATACGCAGTATTTT
TRBV2	.	TRBJ2-3	.	CASSPRTASDTQYF	TGTGCCAGCAGCCCAAGGACAGCCTCAGATACGCAGTATTTT
TRBV7-9	.	TRBJ2-7	TRBD2	CASSLHTAGGPRNEQYF	TGTGCCAGCAGCTTACATACAGCGGGGGGGCCGAGGAACGAGCAGTACTTC
TRBV7-2	.	TRBJ2-5	TRBD2	CASSLAPATSGSQETQYF	TGTGCCAGCAGCTTAGCCCCGGCGACTAGCGGCAGCCAAGAGACCCAGTACTTC
TRBV19	few	TRBJ2-7	.	CASSVQTGSYEQYF	TGTGCCAGTAGTGTACAGACAGGATCTTACGAGCAGTACTTC
TRBV28	.	TRBJ2-6	.	CASSPRAGAPGANVLTF	TGTGCCAGCAGTCCCCGTGCGGGGGCCCCTGGGGCCAACGTCCTGACTTTC
TRBV19	.	TRBJ2-7	.	CASSQAQTYEQYF	TGTGCCAGTAGTCAGGCCCAGACCTACGAGCAGTACTTC
TRBV14	.	TRBJ2-1	TRBD1	CASSQGTGGEQFF	TGTGCCAGCAGCCAAGGGACAGGGGGTGAGCAGTTCTTC
TRBV7-6	.	TRBJ2-5	TRBD2	CASSFLRGGQETQYF	TGTGCCAGCAGCTTCCTCCGGGGGGGCCAAGAGACCCAGTACTTC
TRBV18	few	TRBJ1-4	.	CASSREVDEKLFF	TGTGCCAGCTCTAGGGAGGTTGATGAAAAACTGTTTTTT
TRBV6-5	few	TRBJ1-6	TRBD1	CASSYRTGRNSPLHF	TGTGCCAGCAGTTACCGGACAGGGAGGAATTCACCCCTCCACTTT
TRBV5-1	.	TRBJ2-1	TRBD2	CASSSGSGGARGEQFF	TGCGCCAGCAGTAGTGGAAGCGGGGGGGCCAGGGGTGAGCAGTTCTTC
TRBV5-1	large	TRBJ2-1	.	CASSQGGPVPYNEQFF	TGCGCCAGCTCGCAGGGGGGCCCCGTTCCCTACAATGAGCAGTTCTTC
TRBV7-2	.	TRBJ2-7	.	CASSLAQGWEQYF	TGTGCCAGCAGCTTAGCACAGGGTTGGGAGCAGTACTTC
TRBV6-1	few	TRBJ2-3	.	CASSEWGGATDTQYF	TGTGCCAGCAGTGAATGGGGGGGCGCCACAGATACGCAGTATTTT
TRBV27	few	TRBJ2-7	TRBD1	CASSSKQGAGYEQYF	TGTGCCAGCAGTTCCAAACAGGGGGCGGGCTACGAGCAGTACTTC
TRBV5-5	.	TRBJ1-1	.	CASSSEGGVGLRGTEAFF	TGTGCCAGCAGCTCCGAGGGTGGGGTTGGTCTCCGTGGCACTGAAGCTTTCTTT
TRBV7-3	.	TRBJ1-1	TRBD1	CASSPGGNRGGLSFF	TGTGCCAGCAGCCCGGGGGGGAACAGGGGAGGGCTTTCTTTCTTT
TRBV2	.	TRBJ1-4	.	CASKNSGGATNEKLFF	TGTGCCAGCAAAAATTCCGGGGGGGCGACTAATGAAAAACTGTTTTTT
TRBV10-1	.	TRBJ2-1	TRBD2	CASSESTSGGPGSYNEQFF	TGCGCCAGCAGTGAGTCGACTAGCGGGGGGCCCGGCTCCTACAATGAGCAGTTCTTC
TRBV19	few	TRBJ2-3	TRBD2	CASSTPLASGGALGTQYF	TGTGCCAGTAGTACCCCGCTCGCTAGCGGGGGGGCCTTAGGTACGCAGTATTTT
TRBV29-1	.	TRBJ1-2	.	CSVDRGYGYTF	TGCAGCGTTGACAGGGGCTATGGCTACACCTTC
TRBV6-6	once	TRBJ2-7	TRBD1	CASSYTGTGGEQYF	TGTGCCAGCAGTTACACCGGGACAGGGGGCGAGCAGTACTTC
TRBV6-5	few	TRBJ1-6	.	CASILMPGGYSPLHF	TGTGCCAGCATCCTCATGCCGGGGGGCTATTCACCCCTCCACTTT
TRBV9	.	TRBJ2-2	.	CASSVGQTGELFF	TGTGCCAGCAGCGTCGGACAGACCGGGGAGCTGTTTTTT
TRBV28	.	TRBJ2-3	TRBD2	CASSQRGGSTDTQYF	TGTGCCAGCAGCCAGCGGGGGGGCTCGACAGATACGCAGTATTTT
TRBV13	hyperexpanded	TRBJ2-1	.	CASSYASTREQFF	TGTGCCAGCAGTTACGCATCTACGCGAGAGCAGTTCTTC
TRBV7-2	.	TRBJ1-2	.	CASSLGQEYGYTF	TGTGCCAGCAGCTTAGGACAGGAGTATGGCTACACCTTC
TRBV21-1	.	TRBJ2-5	.	CASSLVGGQETQYF	TGTGCCAGCAGCCTAGTGGGGGGCCAAGAGACCCAGTACTTC
TRBV6-1	medium-sized	TRBJ1-4	.	CASSGGLLEKLFF	TGTGCCAGCAGTGGGGGACTCTTAGAAAAACTGTTTTTT
TRBV27	once	TRBJ1-1	.	CASSLQGNTEAFF	TGTGCCAGCAGTCTACAGGGGAACACTGAAGCTTTCTTT
TRBV2	.	TRBJ2-7	.	CASSEAGQREQYF	TGTGCCAGCAGTGAAGCCGGGCAGCGGGAGCAGTACTTC
TRBV11-2	.	TRBJ2-1	.	CASSSHGGSYNEQFF	TGTGCCAGCAGCTCTCACGGGGGCTCCTACAATGAGCAGTTCTTC
TRBV27	once	TRBJ2-5	.	CASSETGETQYF	TGTGCCAGCAGTGAGACAGGAGAGACCCAGTACTTC
TRBV6-5	.	TRBJ2-7	TRBD1	CASSRTGAYEQYF	TGTGCCAGCAGTCGGACAGGAGCCTACGAGCAGTACTTC
TRBV6-1	.	TRBJ2-3	.	CASSERAGSTDTQYF	TGTGCCAGCAGTGAAAGGGCGGGTAGCACAGATACGCAGTATTTT
TRBV2	.	TRBJ1-1	TRBD1	CASSLWTGGNTEAFF	TGTGCCAGCAGCCTCTGGACAGGGGGCAACACTGAAGCTTTCTTT
TRBV19	.	TRBJ1-1	.	CASGWGAEAFF	TGTGCCAGTGGGTGGGGGGCTGAAGCTTTCTTT